The 32 T cell receptor beta chains below all came from one sample that was sequenced in a study of T cell clones after liver transplantation. Assay: immunoSEQ multiplex PCR; the TCRdb copy retains only in-frame clones and omits some. Here the sample spans some 11,000 clones, roughly 80% being singletons. The sample consisted of CD8+ T cells from blood, taken at the 22-month timepoint. The receptors derive from a human patient who received a liver transplant. The graft donor may account for some of the T cells.

The CDR3 spells CASSVEPGGTDTQYF. Written as DNA, the CDR3 is TGTGCCAGCAGCGTAGAACCGGGGGGGACAGATACGCAGTATTTT. The chain uses TRBV9 and TRBJ2-3; 8 bases are shared with TRBD2. The germline CDR1 and CDR2 sequences are SGDLS and YYNGEE. The CDR3 runs to 15 residues. Trimming cost V 0 bases and J 3 bases; bases outside gene matches: 3.

The CDR3 DNA is TGTGCCAGCAGTTACTCAATCGAAAGTAGCTCCTACGAGCAGTACTTC. Encoded protein: CASSYSIESSSYEQYF. The chain joins TRBV6-6 to TRBJ2-7; D call uncertain. This CDR3 contains 16 residues. CDR1 MNHNY and CDR2 SVGAGI come from the germline V gene (reference sequence). V lost 0 bases to trimming and J lost 0 bases, with 12 bases between them.

This clone has a single count. CDR3: CASKTGTSGVNEQFF. Written as DNA, the CDR3 is TGTGCCAGCAAAACCGGGACTAGCGGGGTTAATGAGCAGTTCTTC. The chain carries TRBV6-1 and TRBJ2-1, with TRBD2 matching over 13 bases. Unmatched junction bases numbered 7, after V lost 7 bases and J lost 7 bases. In germline, CDR1 is MNHNS, CDR2 SASEGT. CDR3 length equals 15 residues.

The chain carries TRBV6-9 and TRBJ2-7; 9 nucleotides line up with TRBD1. The CDR3 is made up of 14 amino acids. Germline CDR1 MNHGY, CDR2 SVAAGI. With 4 bases clipped from V and 5 bases from J, the junction kept 6 bases outside the gene matches. CDR3 sequence: CASSSRDRVHEQYF. The CDR3 nucleotides are TGTGCCAGCAGTTCCAGGGACAGGGTCCACGAGCAGTACTTC.

The chain has TRBV9 and TRBJ2-7; 7 nucleotides line up with TRBD1. The trim removed 4 bases at V and 2 bases at J, leaving 9 bases unmatched. The CDR3 has 15 residues. Germline V gene data show CDR1 as SGDLS and CDR2 as YYNGEE. The chain's CDR3 is CASSPWGTAAYEQYF. The CDR3 DNA reads as TGTGCCAGCAGCCCTTGGGGGACAGCAGCCTACGAGCAGTACTTC. The full variable domain, with the rest looked up from reference TRBV9 and TRBJ2-7, is DSGVTQTPKHLITATGQRVTLRCSPRSGDLSVYWYQQSLDQGLQFLIQYYNGEERAKGNILERFSAQQFPDLHSELNLSSLELGDSALYFCASSPWGTAAYEQYFGPGTRLTVT.

This clone was counted once. The chain is built from TRBV7-9 and TRBJ2-5; D remains ambiguous. Germline V CDR1 and CDR2: SEHNR, FQNEAQ (reference sequence). Between the trimmed V and J ends, which lost 3 bases and 1 base, there was a span of 6 bases. The CDR3 consists of 13 residues. CDR3 in DNA: TGTGCCAGCAGCTTGGCCAGCCAAGAGACCCAGTACTTC. Translating it yields CASSLASQETQYF.

This chain links TRBV4-2 with TRBJ1-6, with D perhaps matching TRBD1 (5 bases). Looked up from germline, CDR1 is LGHNA and CDR2 is YNFKEQ. V gave up 4 bases and J gave up 5 bases, with 15 bases separating them. The CDR3 length is 16 residues. Here the CDR3 DNA reads TGTGCCAGCAGCCGAGCGGCAGGGATCGATAATTCACCCCTCCACTTT. Residues: CASSRAAGIDNSPLHF.

This clone was seen a few times. The rearrangement links TRBV9 to TRBJ2-7; D unresolved. V lost 0 bases and J lost 5, with 6 bases in between. The CDR3 is 12 residues long. CDR1 and CDR2 (germline): SGDLS, YYNGEE. CDR3 sequence (DNA): TGTGCCAGCAGCGTAGGAAGCGACGAGCAGTACTTC. Translated, it gives CASSVGSDEQYF.

Only a few counts were recorded for this clone. This chain connects TRBV2 to TRBJ1-5; 7 bases are a match to TRBD1. This CDR3 contains 14 residues. V was clipped by 6 bases and J by 4 bases; unmatched bases: 6. The germline V gene encodes CDR1 SNHLY and CDR2 FYNNEI. The CDR3 nucleotides are TGTGCCAGCAGACAGGGGATTGGAAATCAGCCCCAGCATTTT. It encodes CASRQGIGNQPQHF.

Details on this clone: This sequence is one base from a far larger clone and is likely a read error. J is TRBJ2-2 and V is TRBV4-3, with D unclear. The CDR3 is 12 residues long. CDR1 and CDR2 (germline): LGHNA, YSLEER. V was shortened by 5 bases and J by 5 bases, with 6 bases between the two germline ends. The CDR3 region has the DNA TGCGCCAGCAGCTTGGAGACCGGGGAGCTGTTTTTT. This encodes CASSLETGELFF.

This sequence joins TRBV4-1 and TRBJ2-7; the D gene is possibly TRBD2 (5 bases). V shed 2 bases and J shed 3 bases, with 14 bases lying between them. This CDR3 is built from 15 residues. CDR1 and CDR2 from the germline V gene are MGHRA and YSYEKL. CDR3: CASSQTELTSYEQYF. CDR3 coding DNA: TGCGCCAGCAGCCAAACGGAACTTACTAGCTACGAGCAGTACTTC.

V gene TRBV4-2 combines with J gene TRBJ2-7, with 8 nucleotides matching TRBD2. V was clipped by 5 bases and J by 6 bases; unmatched bases: 12. This CDR3 is built from 15 residues. Germline V CDR1 and CDR2: LGHNA, YNFKEQ. This CDR3 reads CASSGRGTSPSEQYF. CDR3 in DNA: TGTGCCAGCAGCGGACGCGGGACTAGTCCCTCCGAGCAGTACTTC.

The chain carries TRBV28 and TRBJ2-7, with D hard to call. The CDR3 runs 14 residues. Germline V gene lookup returns CDR1 MDHEN and CDR2 SYDVKM. V shed 6 bases and J shed 1 base, with 13 bases lying between them. The CDR3 DNA sequence: TGTGCCAGCAGGCTCCCTGGGCTGTCCTACGAGCAGTACTTC. It specifies CASRLPGLSYEQYF.

This chain uses TRBV5-4 with TRBJ2-2; D call uncertain. The CDR3 consists of 13 residues. The V gene's germline CDR1 is SGHNT and CDR2 YYREEE (reference sequence). Trimming stripped 1 base from V and 5 bases from J, with 6 bases between. This CDR3 reads CASSLWVTGELFF. In DNA, the CDR3 is TGTGCCAGCAGCTTGTGGGTGACCGGGGAGCTGTTTTTT.

In DNA, the CDR3 is TGTGCCAGCAGCTCTAAACAGCTCTACCACTACGAGCAGTACTTC. It translates to CASSSKQLYHYEQYF. The chain uses TRBV7-3 and TRBJ2-7; D unresolved. Germline CDR1 SGHTA, CDR2 FQGTGA. This CDR3 is built from 15 residues. V was shortened by 4 bases and J by 3 bases, with 16 bases between the two germline ends.

There are a few counts of this clone. CDR3 DNA: TGCGCCAGCAGCCAAGTTTCCTCGTACGAGCAGTACTTC. It codes for CASSQVSSYEQYF. The chain employs TRBV4-1 and TRBJ2-7, with D uncertain. Trimming left V 1 base short and J 4 bases short, with 8 bases between. CDR3 length: 13 residues. Germline values: CDR1 MGHRA, CDR2 YSYEKL.

This clone was observed a handful of times. J is TRBJ2-1 and V is TRBV6-1, with a weak D call TRBD1 (5 bases). V lost 7 bases and J lost 8, with 18 bases in between. This CDR3 has 14 residues. The germline gives CDR1 MNHNS, CDR2 SASEGT. In DNA, the CDR3 is TGTGCCAGCATTGTATCATCGTTAGGGGATGAGCAGTTCTTC. It specifies CASIVSSLGDEQFF.

This clone was detected ten times or more. The chain has TRBV6-6 and TRBJ1-5; unclear D gene. CDR3 size: 12 residues. Trimming removed 4 bases from V and 6 bases from J, with 7 bases in between. Germline lookup yields CDR1 MNHNY and CDR2 SVGAGI (reference sequence). In nucleotides, the CDR3 is TGTGCCAGCAGTTCTCCGGGTCAGCCCCAGCATTTT. Its translation: CASSSPGQPQHF.

The chain employs TRBV27 and TRBJ2-5; D is undetermined. Germline lookup yields CDR1 MNHEY and CDR2 SMNVEV (reference sequence). V was clipped by 1 base and J by 7 bases, with 16 bases between them. The CDR3 has 15 residues. The CDR3 sequence is CASSLFGATAVTQYF. The CDR3, as DNA: TGTGCCAGCAGTTTATTCGGCGCCACCGCTGTGACCCAGTACTTC.

This rearrangement joins TRBV7-6 to TRBJ2-2, with D possibly matching TRBD2 (5 bases). The CDR3 runs to 12 residues. The germline V and J ends were trimmed by 8 bases and 8 bases, with 12 bases remaining between them. Germline-derived CDR1 and CDR2 are SGHVS and FNYEAQ. The CDR3 protein is CASGRGGGELFF. For the CDR3, the DNA is TGTGCCAGCGGACGCGGCGGGGGGGAGCTGTTTTTT.

The V gene is TRBV14, the J gene TRBJ1-3, with D uncertain. Looked up from germline, CDR1 is SGHDN and CDR2 is FVKESK. The ends were cut back, 4 bases at V and 2 bases at J, with 15 bases in the middle. The CDR3 is 16 residues long. Here the CDR3 reads CASSPRSVRPGNTIYF. Here the CDR3 DNA reads TGTGCCAGCAGCCCCCGGTCGGTCAGGCCTGGAAACACCATATATTTT.

This clone was counted between two and nine times. The chain recombines TRBV27 with TRBJ2-7; no clear D gene. The germline V and J ends were trimmed by 5 bases and 3 bases, with 5 bases remaining between them. Germline values: CDR1 MNHEY, CDR2 SMNVEV (reference sequence). The length of the CDR3 is 11 residues. The CDR3 DNA is TGTGCCAGCAGTCCTTTCTACGAGCAGTACTTC. Translated: CASSPFYEQYF.

V gene TRBV6-1 combines with J gene TRBJ2-1; D ambiguous. The CDR3 extends over 14 amino acids. Germline CDR1 is MNHNS and CDR2 is SASEGT. V shed 2 bases and J shed 5 bases, with 10 bases lying between them. CDR3 nucleotides: TGTGCCAGCAGTGAACTTGGTCCGCACAATGAGCAGTTCTTC. Translation: CASSELGPHNEQFF.

The J gene is TRBJ1-6, the V gene TRBV7-2, with TRBD1 matching 7 bases. This CDR3 spans 12 amino acids. The V gene's germline CDR1 is SGHTA and CDR2 FQGNSA. Trimming took 5 bases from V and 15 from J; bases not matched to a gene: 7. This chain's CDR3 is CASSQTGKLLHF. CDR3 nucleotide sequence: TGTGCCAGCAGCCAGACAGGGAAGCTCCTCCACTTT. Full variable domain (missing parts from reference TRBV7-2 and TRBJ1-6): GAGVSQSPSNKVTEKGKDVELRCDPISGHTALYWYRQSLGQGLEFLIYFQGNSAPDKSGLPSDRFSAERTGGSVSTLTIQRTQQEDSAVYLCASSQTGKLLHFGNGTRLTVT.

This clone has a handful of counts. The CDR3 here is CASSHAGSTGELFF. CDR3 in DNA: TGCGCCAGCAGCCATGCAGGAAGCACCGGGGAGCTGTTTTTT. This chain joins TRBV4-1 and TRBJ2-2; D remains unclear. The CDR3 extends over 14 amino acids. Germline CDR1 reads MGHRA; CDR2 reads YSYEKL. V lost 3 bases to trimming and J lost 4 bases, with 9 bases between them.

This chain joins TRBV7-6 and TRBJ2-7, with D perhaps given as TRBD1 or TRBD2 (5 bases each). The CDR3 totals 16 residues. Trimming left V 0 bases short and J 1 base short, with 13 bases between. Germline V gene lookup returns CDR1 SGHVS and CDR2 FNYEAQ. In DNA form, the CDR3 reads TGTGCCAGCAGCTTAGCTTCCGGGACGGATTCCTACGAGCAGTACTTC. Translated, it gives CASSLASGTDSYEQYF.

The chain combines TRBV10-3 with TRBJ1-1; D not resolved. This CDR3 comprises 13 residues. Germline loops: CDR1 ENHRY, CDR2 SYGVKD. The germline V and J ends were trimmed by 2 bases and 7 bases, with 11 bases remaining between them. CDR3 sequence reads: CAISELNEDEAFF. CDR3 bases: TGTGCCATCAGTGAGCTAAACGAAGATGAAGCTTTCTTT.

The J gene is TRBJ2-7, the V gene TRBV30; TRBD2 matches at 12 bases. The CDR3 is made up of 14 amino acids. The V and J ends lost 4 bases and 4 bases, in that order; junction bases with no gene match: 5. The germline gives CDR1 GTSNPN, CDR2 SVGIG (reference sequence). As DNA, the CDR3 is TGTGCCTGGACTAGCGGGAGGGGGGCGTACGAGCAGTACTTC. Translation: CAWTSGRGAYEQYF.

This rearrangement joins TRBV7-3 to TRBJ2-6; D is unclear. This CDR3 is 12 amino acids long. The ends were cut back, 4 bases at V and 2 bases at J, with 0 bases in the middle. Germline V gives CDR1 SGHTA, CDR2 FQGTGA. The CDR3 DNA reads TGTGCCAGCAGCTCTGGGGCCAACGTCCTGACTTTC. This translates into CASSSGANVLTF.

The rearrangement joins TRBV9 to TRBJ2-1, with 8 bases matching TRBD2. V lost 4 bases to trimming and J lost 4 bases; unmatched junction nucleotides: 10. Germline-derived CDR1 and CDR2 are SGDLS and YYNGEE. This CDR3 is 16 amino acids long. The CDR3 region has the DNA TGTGCCAGCAGCCCCCACTCAGCGGGGGAATACAATGAGCAGTTCTTC. It specifies CASSPHSAGEYNEQFF. Full variable domain (missing parts from reference TRBV9 and TRBJ2-1): DSGVTQTPKHLITATGQRVTLRCSPRSGDLSVYWYQQSLDQGLQFLIQYYNGEERAKGNILERFSAQQFPDLHSELNLSSLELGDSALYFCASSPHSAGEYNEQFFGPGTRLTVL.

This clone is a singleton in its sample. The chain has TRBV5-5 and TRBJ1-1, with D possibly being TRBD1 (5 bases). The CDR3 sequence is 17 residues long. CDR1 and CDR2 (germline): SGHKS, YYEKEE (reference sequence). The V end lost 0 bases, the J end lost 6 bases, and 21 bases lay between the germline ends. The CDR3, as DNA: TGTGCCAGCAGCTTGGCCAGGGCAGGACGTACCAAGGCTGAAGCTTTCTTT. Encoded protein: CASSLARAGRTKAEAFF.

V usage is TRBV28 and J usage is TRBJ2-7, with D perhaps TRBD1 (5 bases). CDR3 length: 14 amino acids. Germline V gene sequence: CDR1 MDHEN, CDR2 SYDVKM. The V and J ends lost 2 bases and 2 bases respectively, with 10 bases between them. The DNA for the CDR3 is TGTGCCAGCAGTTTAACGCACAGGACCTACGAGCAGTACTTC. It encodes CASSLTHRTYEQYF.